The rows below give T cell receptor beta chains drawn from one sample of a study of blood T cell repertoires in COVID-19. Using immunoSEQ multiplex PCR, the repertoire was profiled, and TCRdb retains in-frame clones only, with some absent. The table has fewer than 250,000 clones, roughly 83% seen once. Sequencing used peripheral blood. The receptor source for this set is a woman of 80 years or more with COVID-19, enrolled during active disease. Both conserved end residues are part of each CDR3. Each record gives: D gene, clone size, V gene, J gene, CDR3 protein, CDR3 DNA. The D gene is left open where the match is weak. A clone size is listed for some rows: how often the clone was seen (once, few, many), or a class if it is expanded.

>NA|NA|TRBV6-5|TRBJ2-7
CAALGLSGYEQYF
TGTGCCGCATTGGGGCTCTCGGGCTACGAGCAGTACTTC
>NA|NA|TRBV11-3|TRBJ2-3
CASSFSHFPTDTQYF
TGTGCCAGCAGCTTTTCACATTTTCCCACAGATACGCAGTATTTT
>TRBD1|NA|TRBV5-1|TRBJ1-1
CASSLRTGGKNTEAFF
TGCGCCAGCAGCCTAAGGACAGGGGGCAAGAACACTGAAGCTTTCTTT
>NA|few|TRBV30|TRBJ1-1
CAWTRLEVLNTEAFF
TGTGCCTGGACTCGGTTGGAGGTGCTGAACACTGAAGCTTTCTTT
>TRBD2|once|TRBV7-9|TRBJ2-1
CASSPRGGEAYNEQFF
TGTGCCAGCAGTCCCCGGGGGGGGGAGGCCTACAATGAGCAGTTCTTC
>NA|NA|TRBV6-2/TRBV6-3|TRBJ2-3
CASSRGSPGGQRLAPSTDTQYF
TGTGCCAGCAGCCGCGGATCCCCGGGGGGCCAAAGACTAGCACCTAGCACAGATACGCAGTATTTT
>TRBD2|once|TRBV7-9|TRBJ2-5
CASSAGLDLETQYF
TGTGCCAGCAGCGCGGGACTAGACCTTGAAACCCAGTACTTC
>TRBD1|NA|TRBV5-1|TRBJ1-1
CASSFLPGQYEAFF
TGCGCCAGCAGCTTTCTGCCGGGACAGTATGAAGCTTTCTTT
>NA|NA|TRBV19|TRBJ2-6
CASSTTRGGANVLTF
TGTGCCAGTAGTACAACCAGAGGGGGGGCCAACGTCCTGACTTTC
>NA|NA|TRBV5-4|TRBJ1-1
CASSLGQGGGMNTEAFF
TGTGCCAGCAGCTTGGGGCAGGGTGGGGGCATGAACACTGAAGCTTTCTTT
>TRBD1|NA|TRBV28|TRBJ1-2
CASAGQANYGYTF
TGTGCCAGCGCGGGACAGGCTAACTATGGCTACACCTTC
>TRBD2|NA|TRBV18|TRBJ2-3
CASSAGLAGTTDTQYF
TGTGCCAGCTCAGCGGGACTAGCGGGGACAACAGATACGCAGTATTTT
>TRBD2|NA|TRBV10-3|TRBJ2-3
CAISTGTSGAADTQYF
TGTGCCATCAGCACCGGGACTAGCGGGGCGGCAGATACGCAGTATTTT
>NA|once|TRBV24-1|TRBJ1-1
CATSGWPLESEAFF
TGTGCCACCAGTGGTTGGCCCCTGGAGTCTGAAGCTTTCTTT
>TRBD1|NA|TRBV18|TRBJ2-7
CASSPTGAQRLYEQYF
TGTGCCAGCTCACCGACAGGGGCCCAACGTCTCTACGAGCAGTACTTC
>NA|NA|TRBV21-1|TRBJ2-5
CASSTPDTLQETQYF
TGTGCCAGCAGCACCCCGGACACCCTCCAAGAGACCCAGTACTTC
>NA|NA|TRBV19|TRBJ2-1
CASSTTGWGDDEQFF
TGTGCCAGTAGTACTACAGGATGGGGTGATGATGAGCAGTTCTTC
>TRBD1|NA|TRBV7-9|TRBJ1-2
CASSPGTGRNYGYTF
TGTGCCAGCAGCCCGGGGACAGGGAGGAACTATGGCTACACCTTC
>TRBD1|NA|TRBV28|TRBJ1-1
CASTQGARLAFF
TGTGCCAGTACTCAGGGGGCGCGGCTAGCTTTCTTT
>NA|NA|TRBV3-1/TRBV3-2|TRBJ1-2
CASSQAAGFGGGSNYGYTF
TGTGCCAGCAGCCAAGCGGCAGGGTTCGGTGGTGGGTCTAACTATGGCTACACCTTC
>NA|NA|TRBV6-1|TRBJ1-2
CASSEEGGVTIGYTF
TGTGCCAGCAGTGAAGAGGGAGGGGTAACTATCGGCTACACCTTC
>NA|NA|TRBV6-5|TRBJ1-2
CASRHDQYISYGYTF
TGTGCCAGCAGGCACGATCAATACATCAGCTATGGCTACACCTTC
>NA|NA|TRBV19|TRBJ1-1
CASSQAGLPNTEAFF
TGTGCCAGTAGTCAGGCCGGACTGCCGAACACTGAAGCTTTCTTT
>NA|NA|TRBV28|TRBJ1-5
CASSRLNPLSQPQHF
TGTGCCAGCAGCCGCCTAAACCCTTTGAGTCAGCCCCAGCATTTT
>NA|NA|TRBV9|TRBJ1-2
CASSLGQAYGYTF
TGTGCCAGCAGCCTCGGACAAGCCTATGGCTACACCTTC
>TRBD1|NA|TRBV29-1|TRBJ2-1
CSVRQGVEQFF
TGCAGCGTAAGACAGGGGGTTGAGCAGTTCTTC
>NA|NA|TRBV5-5|TRBJ1-2
CASSLGDLRAF
TGTGCCAGCAGCTTGGGGGACTTACGAGCCTTC
>NA|NA|TRBV30|TRBJ1-3
CAWSRVLRGNTIYF
TGTGCCTGGAGCCGGGTCCTTCGAGGAAACACCATATATTTT
>NA|NA|TRBV29-1|TRBJ1-1
CSVGEGIAFF
TGCAGCGTCGGTGAGGGAATAGCTTTCTTT
>NA|NA|TRBV28|TRBJ1-5
CASSLGRGNQPQHF
TGTGCCAGCAGTCTAGGGAGGGGCAATCAGCCCCAGCATTTT
>NA|NA|TRBV19|TRBJ1-5
CASCPGPGQPQHF
TGTGCCAGTTGCCCAGGGCCGGGTCAGCCCCAGCATTTT
>NA|NA|TRBV6-5|TRBJ1-6
CASRTGYNSPLHF
TGTGCCAGCAGAACAGGTTATAATTCACCCCTCCACTTT
>TRBD1|NA|TRBV5-6|TRBJ2-7
CASSWGQGSYEQYF
TGTGCCAGCAGCTGGGGACAGGGAAGCTACGAGCAGTACTTC
>NA|NA|TRBV6-1|TRBJ2-1
CASSDDQGRRLEEQFF
TGTGCCAGCAGTGATGATCAGGGGCGGAGGCTAGAAGAGCAGTTCTTC
>TRBD1|NA|TRBV3-1/TRBV3-2|TRBJ1-5
CASSQGQGPQPQHF
TGTGCCAGCAGCCAAGGACAGGGGCCTCAGCCCCAGCATTTT
>NA|NA|TRBV6-5|TRBJ1-2
CASTRERGGYGYTF
TGTGCCAGCACAAGGGAGCGAGGGGGTTATGGCTACACCTTC
>TRBD1|NA|TRBV5-4|TRBJ2-7
CASSMGGTGGMYEQYF
TGTGCCAGCAGCATGGGCGGGACAGGGGGTATGTACGAGCAGTACTTC
>NA|NA|TRBV6-5|TRBJ1-5
CASSYGLPPNQPQHF
TGTGCCAGCAGTTATGGGCTACCTCCCAATCAGCCCCAGCATTTT
>TRBD1|NA|TRBV5-4|TRBJ1-4
CASSLMTGGPNEKLFF
TGTGCCAGCAGCCTAATGACAGGGGGGCCGAATGAAAAACTGTTTTTT
>TRBD1|once|TRBV29-1|TRBJ1-1
CSVGQGRTEAFF
TGCAGCGTCGGACAGGGGAGGACTGAAGCTTTCTTT
>TRBD1|NA|TRBV3-1/TRBV3-2|TRBJ1-3
CASSQTTGTGFDTIYF
TGTGCCAGCAGCCAAACAACCGGGACAGGTTTTGACACCATATATTTT
>NA|NA|TRBV10-3|TRBJ1-2
CAISQTGERGYTF
TGTGCCATCAGCCAAACGGGGGAACGTGGCTACACCTTC
>TRBD1|NA|TRBV20-1|TRBJ1-5
CSASPGTGLRGNQPQHF
TGCAGTGCCAGTCCCGGGACAGGACTCCGTGGCAATCAGCCCCAGCATTTT
>TRBD1|NA|TRBV12-3/TRBV12-4|TRBJ2-1
CASRQTGGPEQFF
TGTGCCAGCAGACAGACAGGGGGCCCTGAGCAGTTCTTC
>NA|NA|TRBV28|TRBJ1-1
CASSYPRNTEAFF
TGTGCCAGCAGTTACCCGCGGAACACTGAAGCTTTCTTT
>NA|NA|TRBV4-3|TRBJ2-7
CASSQGRLDYEQYF
TGCGCCAGCAGCCAAGGTCGACTAGACTACGAGCAGTACTTC
>NA|NA|TRBV11-2|TRBJ2-3
CASSPFRGSTDTQYF
TGTGCCAGCAGCCCTTTTCGGGGGAGCACAGATACGCAGTATTTT
>NA|NA|TRBV28|TRBJ1-2
CASTKTGDGYTF
TGTGCCAGCACAAAGACAGGTGATGGCTACACCTTC
>TRBD1|NA|TRBV11-2|TRBJ2-3
CASSLGTGAGTDTQYF
TGTGCCAGCAGCCTGGGGACAGGGGCGGGCACAGATACGCAGTATTTT
>NA|NA|TRBV3-1/TRBV3-2|TRBJ1-2
CASSEAAGLLVGGYTF
TGTGCCAGCAGCGAGGCGGCGGGCTTGTTGGTAGGCGGCTACACCTTC
>TRBD1|NA|TRBV28|TRBJ2-7
CASGKGQGNYEQYF
TGTGCCAGCGGTAAGGGACAGGGTAACTACGAGCAGTACTTC
>TRBD2|NA|TRBV11-2|TRBJ2-1
CASSLSLAGGRNEQFF
TGTGCCAGCAGCTTATCCCTAGCGGGGGGCAGGAATGAGCAGTTCTTC
>NA|NA|TRBV24-1|TRBJ2-3
CATSQTGALGDTQYF
TGTGCCACCAGTCAGACAGGAGCTCTTGGAGATACGCAGTATTTT
>NA|NA|TRBV6-5|TRBJ2-3
CASSRGAGDTQYF
TGTGCCAGCAGTCGGGGGGCTGGAGATACGCAGTATTTT
>NA|NA|TRBV5-1|TRBJ1-2
CASSYPGTSYGYTF
TGCGCCAGCAGCTACCCCGGGACAAGTTATGGCTACACCTTC
>TRBD1|NA|TRBV2|TRBJ2-5
CARTGPLQETQYF
TGTGCCAGGACAGGGCCCCTCCAAGAGACCCAGTACTTC
>NA|NA|TRBV7-2|TRBJ1-2
CASSPSGAGGTIYGYTF
TGTGCCAGCAGCCCATCGGGTGCCGGGGGTACAATCTATGGCTACACCTTC
>TRBD1|NA|TRBV7-2|TRBJ2-3
CASSPGQGPYTQYF
TGTGCCAGCAGCCCGGGACAGGGACCTTATACGCAGTATTTT